This TCR beta chain is drawn from a study of CD8 T cells in ankylosing spondylitis. This clonotype occurred a few times. What it binds is unknown. Making the TCR beta libraries involved quantitative 5'-RACE with molecular barcodes. One entry per CDR3 protein results from TCRdb running MiXCR on the 5' RACE reads. The table lists over 700,000 distinct CDR3 sequences, 15% to 20% of them singletons. The CDR3 sequence is 17 residues long. The germline gives CDR1 SGHRS, CDR2 YFSETQ. Deletions cut 0 bases from V and 5 bases from J, with 20 bases between. Whole-study results and caveats: Peripheral blood samples showed relatively rare disease-linked clones, and these clones were CD8+. Both synovial fluid and blood in reactive arthritis had previously been reported to carry some motif variants. Characteristic of ankylosing spondylitis blood, it appeared, was a TCR beta motif comprising eight highly homologous variants. From matched ankylosing spondylitis synovial fluid, disease-linked clones were reportedly recovered at significantly enriched levels.

The sample comprised blood, either unsorted or a sorted T cell fraction (not recorded which). This TCR was sampled from a male donor with ankylosing spondylitis. V is TRBV5-1 and J is TRBJ2-5, with a weak D call TRBD2 (6 bases). The CDR3 nucleotides read TGCGCCAGCAGCTTGGGAATGGTGACGGCGGCGGGGGAGACCCAGTACTTC. Protein sequence: CASSLGMVTAAGETQYF.